The rows below give T cell receptor beta chains drawn from one sample of a study of CD8+CD57+ T cells in acquired aplastic anemia. TCRdb independently ran MiXCR on the reads; one entry per CDR3 protein. This sample has around 42,000 distinct CDR3 sequences, with about 60% found just once. Source material: sorted CD4+, CD8+, or CD8+CD57+ T cells (not recorded which) from PBMCs. These receptors were taken from a human donor with aplastic anemia. CDR3s leave out the opening cysteine and the closing phenylalanine or tryptophan.

v_gene	CDR3aa
TRBV6-4	ASSVSGTGANQPQH
TRBV29-1	SVSLGRDGAGEEQY
TRBV2	ASSASGLANNEQF
TRBV10-1	ASRGDRVPARTNEKLF
TRBV12-5	ASGRTGYEQY
TRBV7-8	ASSTGQGSSPLH
TRBV24-1	ATSDSGQNYGYT
TRBV20-1	SASEGGTEAF
TRBV2	ASIPMGWNTEAF
TRBV4-3	ASSQDDTRVDYNSPLH
TRBV19	ASSQQGGYEQY
TRBV2	ASSGPGSPLH
TRBV20-1	SARSRDRGF
TRBV7-2	ASSHRTGNRYEQY
TRBV12-3/TRBV12-4	ASSFGMLYEQY
TRBV24-1	ATSKGRGDNEQF
TRBV19	ASSINRLEEYNSPLH
TRBV7-2	ASSLAWDRAYEQY
TRBV10-3	AISESLYNEQF
TRBV20-1	SARDEQESLYEQY
TRBV9	ASSLFLGGYEQY
TRBV15	ATSSEEGGIETQY
TRBV15	ATSRDRVSETQY